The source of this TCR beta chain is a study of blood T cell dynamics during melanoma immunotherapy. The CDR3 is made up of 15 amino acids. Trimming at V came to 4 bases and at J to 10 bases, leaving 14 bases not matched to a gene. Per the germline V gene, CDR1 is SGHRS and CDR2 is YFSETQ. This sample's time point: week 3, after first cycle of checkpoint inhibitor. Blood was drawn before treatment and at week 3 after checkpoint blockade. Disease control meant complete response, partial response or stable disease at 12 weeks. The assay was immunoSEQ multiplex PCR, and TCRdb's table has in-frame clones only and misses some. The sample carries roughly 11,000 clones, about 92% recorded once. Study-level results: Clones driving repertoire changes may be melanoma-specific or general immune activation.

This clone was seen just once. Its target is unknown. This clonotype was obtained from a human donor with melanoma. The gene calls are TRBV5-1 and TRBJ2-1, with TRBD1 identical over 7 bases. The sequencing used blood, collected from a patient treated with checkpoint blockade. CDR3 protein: CASSPPGQPTGEQFF. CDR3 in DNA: TGCGCCAGCAGCCCCCCGGGACAGCCCACAGGGGAGCAGTTCTTC. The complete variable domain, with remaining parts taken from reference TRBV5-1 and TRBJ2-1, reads KAGVTQTPRYLIKTRGQQVTLSCSPISGHRSVSWYQQTPGQGLQFLFEYFSETQRNKGNFPGRFSGRQFSNSRSEMNVSTLELGDSALYLCASSPPGQPTGEQFFGPGTRLTVL.